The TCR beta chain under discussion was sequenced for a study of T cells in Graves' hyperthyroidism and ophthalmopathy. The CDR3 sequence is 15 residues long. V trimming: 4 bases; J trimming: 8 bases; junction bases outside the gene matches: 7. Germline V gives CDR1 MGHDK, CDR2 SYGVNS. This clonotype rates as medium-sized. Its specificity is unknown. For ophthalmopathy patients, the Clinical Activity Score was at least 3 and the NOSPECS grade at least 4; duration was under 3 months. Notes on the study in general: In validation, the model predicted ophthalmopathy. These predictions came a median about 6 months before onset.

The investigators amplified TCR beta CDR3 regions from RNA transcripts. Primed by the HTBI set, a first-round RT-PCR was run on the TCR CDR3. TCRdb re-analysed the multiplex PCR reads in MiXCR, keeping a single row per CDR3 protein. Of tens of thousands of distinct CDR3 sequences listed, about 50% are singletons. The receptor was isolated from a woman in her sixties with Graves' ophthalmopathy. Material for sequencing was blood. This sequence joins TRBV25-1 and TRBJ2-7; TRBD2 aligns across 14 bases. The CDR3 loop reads CASSAWTSGGPKQYF. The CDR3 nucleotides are TGTGCCAGCAGTGCCTGGACTAGCGGGGGGCCTAAGCAGTACTTC.